One sample yielded the 27 T cell receptor beta chains listed below, sequenced in a study of T-cell reconstitution after alpha-beta-depleted transplantation in children. It was with unique molecular identifiers that the TCRbeta library was prepared. TCRdb fed the PCR reads into MiXCR, producing one record per CDR3 protein. There are 240,000 or so distinct CDR3 sequences in the sample; 12% occur only once, and 2% to 3% lies in the top ten. Sequenced material: PBMCs from the stem cell graft donor, taken from the stem cell graft. These receptors were taken from a human donor who donated a stem cell graft to a child with acute lymphoblastic leukemia.

As concerns this clonotype: A read error may be the cause here, since a much bigger clone is one base away. J is TRBJ2-3 and V is TRBV7-2, with D hard to call. The V gene's germline CDR1 is SGHTA and CDR2 FQGNSA. The ends were cut back, 1 base at V and 0 bases at J, with 11 bases in the middle. This CDR3 has 16 amino acids. DNA of the CDR3: TGTGCCAGCAGCTTAGTACCGATTTCTAGCACAGATACGCAGTATTTT. Translating gives CASSLVPISSTDTQYF.

This clonotype showed up many times. The rearrangement joins TRBV15 to TRBJ1-5; 11 bases fit TRBD1. This CDR3 contains 14 residues. After removal of 5 bases from V and 7 bases from J, the junction contained 4 bases not matched to a gene. The germline CDR1 and CDR2 sequences are LNHNV and YYDKDF (reference sequence). Here the CDR3 reads CATSGQGARQPQHF. CDR3 nucleotides: TGTGCCACCAGCGGACAGGGGGCTCGACAGCCCCAGCATTTT.

The rearrangement joins TRBV2 to TRBJ1-5; D remains unclear. The germline V and J ends were trimmed by 1 base and 0 bases, with 7 bases remaining between them. The CDR3 is 15 amino acids. The germline V gene has CDR1 SNHLY and CDR2 FYNNEI. CDR3 DNA: TGTGCCAGCAGTGAAGAGGGAATTAGCAATCAGCCCCAGCATTTT. Translated, it gives CASSEEGISNQPQHF.

This clonotype came up many times. J is TRBJ1-6 and V is TRBV6-1; unclear D gene. Deletions cut 7 bases from V and 4 bases from J, with 17 bases between. Germline CDR1 MNHNS, CDR2 SASEGT. The CDR3 spans 16 residues. The CDR3 is CASTSYQDGYNSPLHF. In DNA, the CDR3 is TGTGCCAGCACCTCCTACCAGGACGGGTATAATTCACCCCTCCACTTT.

This clonotype was counted ten times or more. This rearrangement joins TRBV12-3 or TRBV12-4 to TRBJ1-5; D gene unclear. This CDR3 region has 15 residues. V was trimmed by 6 bases and J by 4 bases, leaving 16 bases between them. The CDR3 DNA is TGTGCCAGCAGCTTGGGCCCGACGAGGAATCAGCCCCAGCATTTT. As protein: CASSLGPTRNQPQHF.

This clonotype was seen repeatedly, ten times or more. This chain joins TRBV20-1 and TRBJ2-5, with TRBD2 identical over 9 bases. From germline, CDR1 is DFQATT and CDR2 SNEGSKA (reference sequence). Losses at the gene ends were 6 bases for V and 1 base for J; bases not matched to a gene: 9. This CDR3 has 15 residues. The CDR3 nucleotides are TGCAGTGCCCGAGGGGCTAGCGGGACCCAAGAGACCCAGTACTTC. It encodes CSARGASGTQETQYF.

Ten or more counts support this clonotype. CDR3 amino acids: CASSLGQGADEKLFF. In nucleotides, the CDR3 is TGTGCCAGCAGCCTCGGACAGGGGGCGGACGAAAAACTGTTTTTT. V is TRBV5-8 and J is TRBJ1-4, with 11 bases fitting TRBD1. V shed 4 bases, J shed 8 bases, and the junction held 7 bases outside the gene matches. Germline V gene data show CDR1 as SGHTS and CDR2 as YDEGEE. The length of the CDR3 is 15 residues.

This clonotype was observed a few times. The chain is built from TRBV4-2 and TRBJ1-1; D unresolved. Germline CDR1 LGHNA, CDR2 YNFKEQ. Trimming cost V 2 bases and J 6 bases, with 13 bases left between them. The CDR3 loop spans 14 amino acids. This chain's CDR3 is CASSQRTGDPEAFF. CDR3 DNA: TGTGCCAGCAGCCAACGTACCGGGGATCCTGAAGCTTTCTTT.

Ten or more counts support this clonotype. V gene TRBV7-2 combines with J gene TRBJ1-4; 8 bases align to TRBD1. The CDR3 contains 20 residues. The trim removed 0 bases at V and 1 base at J, leaving 13 bases unmatched. Germline V gene lookup returns CDR1 SGHTA and CDR2 FQGNSA. The CDR3 region has the DNA TGTGCCAGCAGCTTAGCGTTCGCAGGGGGCGGCGCTGGAACTAATGAAAAACTGTTTTTT. Amino acid sequence: CASSLAFAGGGAGTNEKLFF.

This clonotype has a count of ten or more. CDR3 nucleotide sequence: TGCAGCGTTGAGTTCGGGGTGGGAAAACTGTTTTTT. Translation: CSVEFGVGKLFF. This chain connects TRBV29-1 to TRBJ1-4; D is undetermined. This CDR3 comprises 12 residues. V shed 3 bases and J shed 10 bases, with 12 bases lying between them. Germline CDR1 and CDR2: SQVTM and ANQGSEA.

This chain links TRBV14 with TRBJ2-1; possibly TRBD1 or TRBD2 for D (5 bases each). The CDR3 covers 16 residues. Germline V gene lookup returns CDR1 SGHDN and CDR2 FVKESK. Trimming took off 4 bases at V and 5 bases at J, with 18 bases between the two ends. The CDR3 bases are TGTGCCAGCAGCCTCATTCCGGGACGGAGCAACAATGAGCAGTTCTTC. It is translated as CASSLIPGRSNNEQFF.

This clonotype was counted ten times or more. The CDR3 DNA is TGCAGTGCTAGAGATACGCGGCTAGCGGCGGCCGGGGAGCTGTTTTTT. The encoded protein is CSARDTRLAAAGELFF. The rearrangement uses TRBV20-1 and TRBJ2-2; 7 bases agree with TRBD2. The CDR3 loop spans 16 amino acids. The trim removed 0 bases at V and 6 bases at J, leaving 10 bases unmatched. Germline V gives CDR1 DFQATT, CDR2 SNEGSKA (reference sequence).

This clonotype showed up many times. The chain combines TRBV20-1 with TRBJ2-1, with 8 bases that match TRBD2. The CDR3 extends over 15 amino acids. The V gene's germline CDR1 is DFQATT and CDR2 SNEGSKA (reference sequence). With 0 bases clipped from V and 9 bases from J, the junction kept 10 bases outside the gene matches. DNA for the CDR3: TGCAGTGCTAGAGATGGTACTAGCGGAGAGGGTGAGCAGTTCTTC. Translation: CSARDGTSGEGEQFF.

This clonotype was seen at least ten times. The CDR3 coding sequence is TGCAGTGCTAGAGTGGCCAAAATCTATGGCTACACCTTC. It yields the protein CSARVAKIYGYTF. J is TRBJ1-2 and V is TRBV20-1; no clear D. V lost 1 base and J 4 bases, leaving 10 bases between the germline ends. The CDR3 consists of 13 residues. Germline values: CDR1 DFQATT, CDR2 SNEGSKA (reference sequence).

This clonotype showed up many times. This chain connects TRBV11-3 to TRBJ1-1; D not certain. CDR1 is SGHNT, CDR2 YENEEA, per germline. V lost 2 bases and J 6 bases, leaving 10 bases between the germline ends. The CDR3 runs 13 residues. This CDR3 reads CASSLSGHAEAFF. As DNA, the CDR3 is TGTGCCAGCAGCTTATCTGGTCACGCTGAAGCTTTCTTT.

This clonotype was counted at least ten times. The chain joins TRBV6-1 to TRBJ2-2; 9 bases align to TRBD2. CDR3 size: 17 residues. The germline V gene encodes CDR1 MNHNS and CDR2 SASEGT. J lost 2 bases, V lost 7 bases, and 11 bases had no gene match. The CDR3 reads CASIEFSGGLNTGELFF. The CDR3 bases are TGTGCCAGCATAGAATTTAGCGGGGGCCTTAACACCGGGGAGCTGTTTTTT.

This clonotype was seen many times. V is TRBV28 and J is TRBJ2-2; 8 bases agree with TRBD1. Germline CDR1 reads MDHEN; CDR2 reads SYDVKM. J lost 4 bases, V lost 6 bases, and 4 bases had no gene match. The CDR3 sequence is 14 residues long. In DNA form, the CDR3 reads TGTGCCAGCAGCGTGACAGGGGCCACCGGGGAGCTGTTTTTT. It codes for CASSVTGATGELFF.

Notes on this clonotype: A read error is possible here, since a much larger clone lies one base away. This chain uses TRBV5-1 with TRBJ1-2, with D perhaps TRBD1 (6 bases). This CDR3 is built from 15 residues. Germline CDR1 reads SGHRS; CDR2 reads YFSETQ. Written as DNA, the CDR3 is TGCGCCAGCAGCTTGGAGGCCAGGGGTCGCGATGGCTACCCCTTC. Amino acids: CASSLEARGRDGYPF. Filled out from reference TRBV5-1 and TRBJ1-2, the complete variable domain reads KAGVTQTPRYLIKTRGQQVTLSCSPISGHRSVSWYQQTPGQGLQFLFEYFSETQRNKGNFPGRFSGRQFSNSRSEMNVSTLELGDSALYLCASSLEARGRDGYPFGSGTRLTVV.

This clonotype was counted at least ten times. The rearrangement uses TRBV6-5 and TRBJ2-1, with TRBD2 matching 12 bases. J gave up 4 bases and V 4 bases, and 2 bases lay outside the gene matches. The CDR3 length is 15 residues. Germline loops: CDR1 MNHEY, CDR2 SVGAGI. CDR3 loop: CASSWTSGAYNEQFF. The CDR3 DNA sequence: TGTGCCAGCAGTTGGACTAGCGGGGCATACAATGAGCAGTTCTTC.

This clonotype was observed many times. The chain employs TRBV29-1 and TRBJ2-4; tentatively, D is TRBD1 (5 bases). This CDR3 contains 14 residues. V lost 4 bases, J lost 12 bases, and 22 bases lay in between. CDR1 and CDR2 (germline): SQVTM, ANQGSEA. CDR3 sequence: CSVVFLNQGSDQYF. The CDR3, as DNA: TGCAGCGTTGTTTTCCTCAACCAGGGATCAGATCAGTACTTC.

This chain joins TRBV12-3 or TRBV12-4 and TRBJ1-2; D gene unclear. With 2 bases removed from V and 1 base from J, the gap between germline ends came to 14 bases. The CDR3 extends over 16 amino acids. The CDR3 region is CASSLLPNKINYGYTF. The CDR3 bases are TGTGCCAGCAGTTTACTACCGAATAAGATTAACTATGGCTACACCTTC.

The table lists this clonotype with many counts. Mismatch with germline at one junction end may stem from a read error. V usage is TRBV6-5 and J usage is TRBJ1-5; TRBD1 aligns across 10 bases. In germline, CDR1 is MNHEY, CDR2 SVGAGI. The CDR3 extends over 14 amino acids. The CDR3 protein is CASSTTGGNQPQHF. The CDR3 DNA sequence: TGTGCCAGCAGTACGACAGGGGGCAACCAGCCCCAGCATTTT.

The gene calls are TRBV7-2 and TRBJ2-7; 7 bases align to TRBD2. The CDR3 is 17 amino acids. With 2 bases clipped from V and 6 bases from J, the junction kept 16 bases outside the gene matches. Germline CDR1 and CDR2: SGHTA and FQGNSA. In DNA, the CDR3 is TGTGCCAGCAGCTTAAGCAGTAGCGGGTCCATAATCTCCGAGCAGTACTTC. Translating gives CASSLSSSGSIISEQYF.

The sample holds many counts of this clonotype. The chain recombines TRBV28 with TRBJ2-1; 11 nucleotides align to TRBD2. Trimming at V came to 6 bases and at J to 10 bases, leaving 8 bases not matched to a gene. This CDR3 has 14 residues. Germline V gene data show CDR1 as MDHEN and CDR2 as SYDVKM. CDR3 residues: CASSSGLAVGEQFF. CDR3 DNA sequence: TGTGCCAGCAGCTCGGGACTAGCGGTCGGAGAGCAGTTCTTC.

This clonotype was recorded at least ten times. The J gene is TRBJ2-3, the V gene TRBV7-9, with a weak D call TRBD1 (5 bases). Per germline, CDR1 SEHNR and CDR2 FQNEAQ (reference sequence). There are 16 residues in the CDR3. V was trimmed by 4 bases and J by 3 bases, leaving 17 bases between them. The DNA of the CDR3 is TGTGCCAGCAGCTCCTTACAACAGGTTGGGACAGATACGCAGTATTTT. Translating it yields CASSSLQQVGTDTQYF. The full variable domain, rest sourced from reference TRBV7-9 and TRBJ2-3, is DTGVSQNPRHKITKRGQNVTFRCDPISEHNRLYWYRQTLGQGPEFLTYFQNEAQLEKSRLLSDRFSAERPKGSFSTLEIQRTEQGDSAMYLCASSSLQQVGTDTQYFGPGTRLTVL.

The sample holds many counts of this clonotype. The chain is built from TRBV27 and TRBJ2-1; D gene uncertain. This CDR3 region has 11 residues. Germline loops: CDR1 MNHEY, CDR2 SMNVEV (reference sequence). V gave up 5 bases and J gave up 7 bases, with 6 bases separating them. As DNA, the CDR3 is TGTGCCAGCAGTCCTCTAAATGAGCAGTTCTTC. Its protein product is CASSPLNEQFF.

This clonotype was detected ten times or more. The V call is TRBV29-1, the J call TRBJ2-1; D perhaps matches TRBD1 (5 bases). This CDR3 spans 13 amino acids. Per the germline V gene, CDR1 is SQVTM and CDR2 is ANQGSEA. Trimming took 4 bases from V and 8 from J, leaving 15 bases between them. The DNA for the CDR3 is TGCAGCGTTGGCCCAGCAGGGTCCGATGAGCAGTTCTTC. Amino acids: CSVGPAGSDEQFF.